Listed below are T cell receptor beta chains from one sample, sequenced in a study of cytomegalovirus exposure and HLA in healthy donors. Sequencing was performed with immunoSEQ multiplex PCR; in TCRdb, only in-frame clones are kept and a portion is missing. The sample lists 150,000 to 200,000 clones; 85% to 90% were seen once. Sequencing used PBMCs. Source of these receptors: a young man in good health and CMV-seropositive. Both conserved end residues are part of each CDR3. A D gene is named only where the DNA matches it firmly. The size field is filled for only some rows; it gives once, few, many or a size class.

D | J | V | size | length | CDR3 | DNA
TRBD2 | TRBJ2-3 | TRBV7-7 | . | 11 | CASSSGGTQYF | TGTGCTAGCAGCTCGGGGGGTACGCAGTATTTT
. | TRBJ1-2 | TRBV19 | . | 12 | CASDSRNYGYTF | TGTGCCAGTGACTCACGGAACTATGGCTACACCTTC
. | TRBJ1-4 | TRBV7-9 | . | 13 | CASSRATNEKLFF | TGTGCCAGCAGCAGAGCAACTAATGAAAAACTGTTTTTT
TRBD1 | TRBJ2-2 | TRBV19 | . | 18 | CASSITSAGTGNTGELFF | TGTGCCAGTAGTATCACATCCGCCGGGACAGGGAATACCGGGGAGCTGTTTTTT
TRBD1 | TRBJ2-2 | TRBV28 | . | 14 | CASSADRDTGELFF | TGTGCCAGCAGTGCGGACAGGGACACCGGGGAGCTGTTTTTT
. | TRBJ2-2 | TRBV2 | few | 15 | CASSAEVFVTGELFF | TGTGCCAGCAGCGCCGAGGTTTTCGTCACCGGGGAGCTGTTTTTT
. | TRBJ2-2 | TRBV5-1 | . | 18 | CASSLRPRGGGNTGELFF | TGCGCCAGCAGCTTGAGGCCGCGAGGAGGCGGCAACACCGGGGAGCTGTTTTTT
TRBD1 | TRBJ2-7 | TRBV28 | . | 19 | CASSYPNLYSGGSPYEQYF | TGTGCCAGCAGTTACCCCAACCTGTACTCAGGGGGTTCCCCCTACGAGCAGTACTTC
TRBD2 | TRBJ2-2 | TRBV6-1 | few | 18 | CASSEGLAGGGNTGELFF | TGTGCCAGCAGTGAGGGACTAGCGGGCGGTGGGAACACCGGGGAGCTGTTTTTT
. | TRBJ1-1 | TRBV29-1 | . | 13 | CSVDRAMNTEAFF | TGCAGCGTTGACCGAGCAATGAACACTGAAGCTTTCTTT
. | TRBJ2-5 | TRBV4-1 | . | 13 | CASRERGQETQYF | TGCGCCAGCCGCGAAAGGGGACAAGAGACCCAGTACTTC
. | TRBJ2-7 | TRBV7-9 | once | 14 | CASSLGPEAYEQYF | TGTGCCAGCAGCTTAGGCCCAGAGGCCTACGAGCAGTACTTC
. | TRBJ2-1 | TRBV27 | . | 15 | CASSLWALDYNEQFF | TGTGCCAGCAGTTTATGGGCACTCGACTACAATGAGCAGTTCTTC
. | TRBJ1-1 | TRBV2 | . | 14 | CASKVLGVNTEAFF | TGTGCCAGCAAGGTTTTAGGGGTCAACACTGAAGCTTTCTTT
. | TRBJ2-7 | TRBV2 | . | 15 | CASSEGGSSSYEQYF | TGTGCCAGCAGTGAAGGTGGGAGCAGCTCCTACGAGCAGTACTTC
TRBD1 | TRBJ1-2 | TRBV5-1 | . | 15 | CASSLGTGGDYGYTF | TGCGCCAGCAGCTTGGGGACAGGGGGCGACTATGGCTACACCTTC
. | TRBJ1-1 | TRBV7-3 | . | 13 | CASSLLGGSEAFF | TGTGCCAGCAGCCTCCTGGGGGGTTCTGAAGCTTTCTTT
TRBD1 | TRBJ2-3 | TRBV29-1 | . | 15 | CSVALDRGRTDTQYF | TGCAGCGTTGCTCTTGACAGGGGGCGGACAGATACGCAGTATTTT
TRBD1 | TRBJ1-2 | TRBV2 | . | 14 | CASSWTGGDYGYTF | TGTGCCAGCAGTTGGACAGGGGGCGACTATGGCTACACCTTC
TRBD2 | TRBJ2-1 | TRBV29-1 | . | 16 | CSVDRRLAGGGNEQFF | TGCAGCGTTGATCGCCGACTAGCGGGAGGTGGTAATGAGCAGTTCTTC
. | TRBJ1-5 | TRBV19 | . | 17 | CASSIPGHQASNQPQHF | TGTGCCAGTAGTATACCGGGACACCAAGCTAGCAATCAGCCCCAGCATTTT
. | TRBJ2-7 | TRBV4-1 | . | 15 | CASSQDSTGSYEQYF | TGCGCCAGCAGCCAAGATAGCACAGGGAGCTACGAGCAGTACTTC
. | TRBJ1-3 | TRBV5-1 | . | 16 | CASSSDSLVSGNTIYF | TGCGCCAGCAGCTCGGACAGTTTGGTCTCTGGAAACACCATATATTTT
TRBD1 | TRBJ2-7 | TRBV4-1 | . | 15 | CASSQSQGYAAEQYF | TGCGCCAGCAGCCAATCACAGGGGTACGCTGCCGAGCAGTACTTC
TRBD2 | TRBJ2-5 | TRBV5-1 | . | 18 | CASSRGLAGERPQETQYF | TGCGCCAGCAGCCGCGGACTAGCGGGAGAGAGGCCCCAAGAGACCCAGTACTTC
. | TRBJ1-2 | TRBV2 | . | 17 | CASSEKLISKGNYGYTF | TGTGCCAGCAGTGAGAAGCTTATTAGCAAGGGGAACTATGGCTACACCTTC
. | TRBJ1-3 | TRBV6-5 | . | 14 | CASSPTGPGNTIYF | TGTGCCAGCAGTCCTACAGGGCCCGGAAACACCATATATTTT
. | TRBJ2-7 | TRBV10-2 | many | 15 | CASSESNRGSYEQYF | TGCGCCAGCAGTGAGTCGAATCGGGGGTCCTACGAGCAGTACTTC
TRBD2 | TRBJ2-1 | TRBV5-1 | . | 18 | CASSLFLSPGLAVGEQFF | TGCGCCAGCAGCTTGTTCTTATCCCCGGGACTAGCGGTAGGTGAGCAGTTCTTC
. | TRBJ1-5 | TRBV4-2 | . | 18 | CASSQGEQGLLGSQPQHF | TGTGCCAGCAGCCAAGGTGAACAGGGCCTCCTCGGGTCTCAGCCCCAGCATTTT
. | TRBJ2-7 | TRBV11-3 | . | 12 | CASSLGTYEQYF | TGTGCCAGCAGCTTAGGTACCTACGAGCAGTACTTC
TRBD1 | TRBJ2-7 | TRBV18 | . | 17 | CASSPRDRIGSHYEQYF | TGTGCCAGCTCACCCCGGGACAGGATAGGGTCGCACTACGAGCAGTACTTC
. | TRBJ2-7 | TRBV19 | . | 16 | CASSIDPAGATYEQYF | TGTGCCAGTAGTATAGACCCTGCAGGGGCGACCTACGAGCAGTACTTC
. | TRBJ1-1 | TRBV6-5 | . | 16 | CASSYTTGKVLTEAFF | TGTGCCAGCAGTTACACTACAGGAAAGGTTTTGACTGAAGCTTTCTTT
. | TRBJ2-2 | TRBV19 | . | 14 | CASREGLNTGELFF | TGTGCCAGTAGAGAGGGCCTTAACACCGGGGAGCTGTTTTTT
TRBD2 | TRBJ2-7 | TRBV18 | . | 17 | CASSPPGLAGGPYEQYF | TGTGCCAGCTCACCGCCGGGACTAGCGGGAGGACCCTACGAGCAGTACTTC
. | TRBJ1-3 | TRBV2 | . | 14 | CASKSTGSGNTIYF | TGTGCCAGCAAAAGTACAGGGTCTGGAAACACCATATATTTT
TRBD2 | TRBJ2-1 | TRBV7-9 | . | 19 | CASSFLCGRGMRTYNEQFF | TGTGCCAGCAGCTTCTTATGCGGGAGGGGAATGAGGACCTACAATGAGCAGTTCTTC
. | TRBJ2-1 | TRBV4-1 | . | 16 | CASSLLIRTRHNEQFF | TGCGCCAGCAGCCTGCTGATACGGACACGACACAATGAGCAGTTCTTC
TRBD1 | TRBJ1-2 | TRBV5-1 | . | 17 | CASSLGDSLDLPYGYTF | TGCGCCAGCAGCTTGGGGGACAGTCTCGATTTACCCTATGGCTACACCTTC
. | TRBJ1-2 | TRBV5-5 | . | 13 | CASSIGTIYGYTF | TGTGCCAGCAGCATCGGGACAATTTATGGCTACACCTTC
TRBD1 | TRBJ2-5 | TRBV6-5 | . | 12 | CASGQGQETQYF | TGTGCCAGCGGACAGGGACAAGAGACCCAGTACTTC
TRBD1 | TRBJ2-2 | TRBV18 | . | 15 | CASSMGQGETGELFF | TGTGCCAGCTCAATGGGACAGGGAGAGACCGGGGAGCTGTTTTTT
TRBD1 | TRBJ1-1 | TRBV6-4 | . | 11 | CASSRGSEAFF | TGTGCCAGCAGCAGGGGGTCTGAAGCTTTCTTT
TRBD2 | TRBJ2-3 | TRBV4-1 | few | 17 | CASSRGLAGVITDTQYF | TGCGCCAGCAGTCGAGGACTAGCGGGAGTAATTACAGATACGCAGTATTTT
. | TRBJ2-6 | TRBV28 | . | 14 | CASRTGFGANVLTF | TGTGCCAGCAGAACAGGGTTTGGGGCCAACGTCCTGACTTTC